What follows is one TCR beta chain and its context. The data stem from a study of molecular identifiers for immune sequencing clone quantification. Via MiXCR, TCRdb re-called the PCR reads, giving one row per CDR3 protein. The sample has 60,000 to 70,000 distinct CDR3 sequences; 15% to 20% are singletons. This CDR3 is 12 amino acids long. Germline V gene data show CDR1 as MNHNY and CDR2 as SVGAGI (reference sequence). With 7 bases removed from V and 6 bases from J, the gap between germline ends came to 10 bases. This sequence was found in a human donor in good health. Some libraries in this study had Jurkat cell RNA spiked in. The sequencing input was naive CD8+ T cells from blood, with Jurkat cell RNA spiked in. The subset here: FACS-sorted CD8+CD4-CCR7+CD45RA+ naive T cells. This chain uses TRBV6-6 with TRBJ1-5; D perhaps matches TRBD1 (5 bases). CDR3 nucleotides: TGTGCCAGCACCCTGGGGGGTCAGCCCCAGCATTTT. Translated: CASTLGGQPQHF.